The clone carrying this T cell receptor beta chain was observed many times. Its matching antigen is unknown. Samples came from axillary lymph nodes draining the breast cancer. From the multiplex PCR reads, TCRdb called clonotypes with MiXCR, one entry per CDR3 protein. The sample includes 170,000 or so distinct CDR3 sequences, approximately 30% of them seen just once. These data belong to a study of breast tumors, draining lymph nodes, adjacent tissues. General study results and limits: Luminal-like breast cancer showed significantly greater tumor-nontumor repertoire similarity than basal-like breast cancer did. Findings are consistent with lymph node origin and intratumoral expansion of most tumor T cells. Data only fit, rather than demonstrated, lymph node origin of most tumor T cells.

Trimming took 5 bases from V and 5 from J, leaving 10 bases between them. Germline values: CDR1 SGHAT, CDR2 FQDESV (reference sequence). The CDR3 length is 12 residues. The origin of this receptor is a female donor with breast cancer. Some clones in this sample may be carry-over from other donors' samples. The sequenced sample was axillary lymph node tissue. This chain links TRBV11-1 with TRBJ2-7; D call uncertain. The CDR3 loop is CASSRVPNEQYF. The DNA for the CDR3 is TGTGCCAGCAGCCGGGTACCTAACGAGCAGTACTTC.